Reported below is one T cell receptor (beta chain). The target of this receptor is not known. No clone much larger than this one lies a single base away; base qualities are absent. According to the study, the label for this sample's time point signals: cycle 4 day 1 (C4D1), after more than 5 weeks of nivolumab. Relapse after autologous stem cell transplantation had occurred in all trial patients, and cohorts A, B and C were distinguished by prior brentuximab vedotin exposure. CD8+ T cells were purified from thawed PBMCs by magnetic negative selection with a Miltenyi CD8+ T cell isolation kit. The trial cohort comprised around 60 patients with relapsed/refractory classical Hodgkin lymphoma whose best overall responses were complete response, partial response or progressive disease. Trial patients were treated with single-agent nivolumab in the multi-cohort phase II CheckMate 205 trial. An independent review committee assessed best overall response using the 2007 International Working Group response criteria. Trial PBMCs were collected just before the start of nivolumab (C1D1) and during therapy at cycle 2 day 1 and cycle 4 day 1. Peripheral blood was collected in 8 mL Vacutainer Cell Preparation Tubes, from which PBMCs were isolated by centrifugation and then cryopreserved. Purified CD4+ and CD8+ fractions were prepared only for cases in which an additional PBMC sample was available. Magnetically labelled cells were removed on LS columns in a quadroMACS separator, and the flow-through was retained as the purified fraction.

This sample stems from a study of PD-1 blockade in classical Hodgkin lymphoma (dated by TCRdb to 2019 to 2021). Broadly, across the study: Nivolumab dosing was 3 mg/kg intravenously every 2 weeks, continuing until either disease progression or unacceptable toxicity. The study used TCR beta sequencing and CyTOF to define a peripheral blood immune signature of response to PD-1 blockade in classical Hodgkin lymphoma.

The CDR3 starts with the cysteine, ends with the phenylalanine, and has 11 residues. Here the CDR3 DNA is all that survives: 33 bases in frame from base 1. The junction carries 10 bases between V and J, which are trimmed by 6 bases and 10 bases respectively. Sequences LGHNT (CDR1) and FRNRAP (CDR2) are obtained from the germline V gene. Study-wide conclusions, independent of this receptor: Only a single clinical trial cohort was studied, and what caused the repertoire differences, possibly disease activity or prior therapy, remained undefined. Lower diversity was observed in patients in whom nivolumab was started less than 1 year after ASCT, and these patients were excluded from later analyses so that confounding by immune reconstitution would be avoided. Among trial patients, those achieving complete response had baseline diversity similar to that of newly diagnosed patients, while diversity was significantly lower in partial responders and progressors. By C4D1, a significant rise was seen in CD4+ TCR diversity but not in CD8+ TCR diversity (p=0.0027 vs p=0.16), and the rise was most apparent among complete responders (p=0.02). Newly diagnosed patients were reported to have lower baseline TCR diversity than healthy donors, and relapsed/refractory patients were reported to have lower baseline TCR diversity still.

The Qiagen DNeasy kit was used to extract genomic DNA both from unsorted PBMCs and from the negatively selected CD4+ and CD8+ fractions. Amplification of TCR beta CDR3 regions was done by immunoSEQ multiplex PCR with primers that anneal to V and J segments. Amplification bias was minimized using a synthetic immune receptor repertoire, and residual bias was removed computationally after sequencing. In the original analysis: Repertoire diversity was quantified as the Shannon entropy index using custom Python scripts. Unsorted, CD4+ and CD8+ repertoires were analyzed separately, except for combined analyses in which CD4+ and CD8+ sequences were merged in silico. A clone counted as expanded when the clone's frequency after treatment rose at least 2-fold relative to C1D1, and clones undetected at baseline were given a pseudocount of 0.5. Singleton clones were defined as clones with 0 or 1 copy at C1D1, and non-singleton clones were defined as clones with 2 or more copies. Clones expanded in unsorted samples were annotated as CD4+, CD8+ or unknown by matching protein sequences in sorted samples from the same patient. Wilcoxon tests were applied to paired samples to test diversity changes from C1D1 to C4D1. Sourced from immuneACCESS, this table was stored by TCRdb with only in-frame sequences that have V and J called. A share of the clones is absent; for the studies checked, an unresolved V gene accounts for under half, and the remainder has no known explanation. V and J calls and clone size come straight from that table; D and trimming were deduced from the DNA. The sample has approximately 5,000 clones on record, less than 75% of them singletons. The top ten clones comprise approximately 28% of the sample.

This receptor chain uses TRBV12-5 and TRBJ2-1; the D gene cannot be resolved reliably. The specimen comprised CD8+ T cells from blood, sampled before the fourth cycle of nivolumab. This sequence originates from a human donor with classical Hodgkin lymphoma. The CDR3 sequence is CASGLGREQFF. The DNA sequence reads TGTGCTAGTGGCCTAGGGCGGGAGCAGTTCTTC.